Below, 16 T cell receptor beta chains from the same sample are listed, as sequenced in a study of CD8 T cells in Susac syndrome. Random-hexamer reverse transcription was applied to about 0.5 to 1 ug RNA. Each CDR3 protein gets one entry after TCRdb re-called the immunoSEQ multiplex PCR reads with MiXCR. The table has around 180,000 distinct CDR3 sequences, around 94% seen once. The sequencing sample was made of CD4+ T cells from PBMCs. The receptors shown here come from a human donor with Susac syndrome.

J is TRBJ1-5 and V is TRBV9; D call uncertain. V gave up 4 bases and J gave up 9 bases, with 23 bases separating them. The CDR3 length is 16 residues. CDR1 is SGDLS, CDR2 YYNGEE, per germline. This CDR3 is CASSPNPGTAGGPQHF. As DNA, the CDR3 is TGTGCCAGCAGCCCTAATCCGGGCACAGCGGGAGGGCCCCAGCATTTT.

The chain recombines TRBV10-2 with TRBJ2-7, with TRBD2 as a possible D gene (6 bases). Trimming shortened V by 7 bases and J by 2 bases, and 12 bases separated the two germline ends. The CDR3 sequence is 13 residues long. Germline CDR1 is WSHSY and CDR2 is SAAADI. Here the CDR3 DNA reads TGCGCCAGCACCAGCGGGTGGCCCTACGAGCAGTACTTC. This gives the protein CASTSGWPYEQYF.

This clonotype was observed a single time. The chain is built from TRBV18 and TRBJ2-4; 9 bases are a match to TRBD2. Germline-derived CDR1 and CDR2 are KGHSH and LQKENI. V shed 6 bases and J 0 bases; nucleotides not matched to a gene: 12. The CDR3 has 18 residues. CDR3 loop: CASSSASSGAQAKNIQYF. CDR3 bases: TGTGCCAGCTCGTCGGCGTCTAGCGGGGCTCAAGCCAAAAACATTCAGTACTTC.

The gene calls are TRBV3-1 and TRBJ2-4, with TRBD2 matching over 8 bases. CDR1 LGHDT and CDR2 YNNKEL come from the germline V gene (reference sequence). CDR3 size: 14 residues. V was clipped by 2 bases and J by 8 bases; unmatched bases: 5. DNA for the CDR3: TGTGCCAGCAGCCAAACGAGCGGGAGCGACATTCAGTACTTC. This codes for CASSQTSGSDIQYF.

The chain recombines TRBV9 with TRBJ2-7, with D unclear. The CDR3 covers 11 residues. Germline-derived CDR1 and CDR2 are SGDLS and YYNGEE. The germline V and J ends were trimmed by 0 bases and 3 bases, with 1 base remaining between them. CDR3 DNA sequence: TGTGCCAGCAGCGTAGTCTACGAGCAGTACTTC. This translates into CASSVVYEQYF.

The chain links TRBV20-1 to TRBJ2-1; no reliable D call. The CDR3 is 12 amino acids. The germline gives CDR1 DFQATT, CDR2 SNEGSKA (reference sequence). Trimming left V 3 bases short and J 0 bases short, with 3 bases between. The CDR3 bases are TGCAGTGCTAGCTACTCCTACAATGAGCAGTTCTTC. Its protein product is CSASYSYNEQFF.

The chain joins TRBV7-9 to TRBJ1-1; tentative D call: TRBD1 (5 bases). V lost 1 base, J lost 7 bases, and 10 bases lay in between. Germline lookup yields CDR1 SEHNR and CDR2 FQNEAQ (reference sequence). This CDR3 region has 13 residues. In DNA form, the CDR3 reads TGTGCCAGCAGCTTAGGGGGGTCATTTGAAGCTTTCTTT. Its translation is CASSLGGSFEAFF.

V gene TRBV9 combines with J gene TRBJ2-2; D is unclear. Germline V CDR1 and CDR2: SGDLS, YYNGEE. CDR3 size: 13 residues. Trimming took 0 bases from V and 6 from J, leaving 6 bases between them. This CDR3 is CASSVVGAGELFF. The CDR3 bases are TGTGCCAGCAGCGTAGTTGGGGCCGGGGAGCTGTTTTTT.

The CDR3 sequence is CASGDREHTEAFF. The CDR3 region has the DNA TGTGCCAGCGGGGACAGGGAGCACACTGAAGCTTTCTTT. The chain links TRBV9 to TRBJ1-1, with 9 bases identical to TRBD1. Germline V lookup: CDR1 SGDLS, CDR2 YYNGEE. V dropped 7 bases and J dropped 3; count of bases not matched to a gene: 4. The CDR3 is made up of 13 amino acids.

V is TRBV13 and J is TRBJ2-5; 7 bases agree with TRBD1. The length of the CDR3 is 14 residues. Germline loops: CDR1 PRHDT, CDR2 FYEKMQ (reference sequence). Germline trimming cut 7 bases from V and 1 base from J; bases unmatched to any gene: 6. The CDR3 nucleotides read TGTGCCAGCAAGGGGGCCCTCCGCCAAGAGACCCAGTACTTC. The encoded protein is CASKGALRQETQYF.

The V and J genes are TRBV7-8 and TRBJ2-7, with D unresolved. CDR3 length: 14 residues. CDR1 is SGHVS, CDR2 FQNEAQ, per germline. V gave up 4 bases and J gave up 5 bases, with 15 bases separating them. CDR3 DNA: TGTGCCAGCAGCTCTAGAGGTCCAGCCCACGAGCAGTACTTC. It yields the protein CASSSRGPAHEQYF.

This CDR3 reads CSANLAGGYEQYF. The CDR3 nucleotides are TGCAGTGCTAATTTAGCGGGGGGCTACGAGCAGTACTTC. The chain links TRBV20-1 to TRBJ2-7; TRBD2 agrees at 10 bases. The V gene end was trimmed by 4 bases and the J gene end by 3 bases; junction bases not matched to a gene: 3. The CDR3 has 13 residues. The germline gives CDR1 DFQATT, CDR2 SNEGSKA (reference sequence).

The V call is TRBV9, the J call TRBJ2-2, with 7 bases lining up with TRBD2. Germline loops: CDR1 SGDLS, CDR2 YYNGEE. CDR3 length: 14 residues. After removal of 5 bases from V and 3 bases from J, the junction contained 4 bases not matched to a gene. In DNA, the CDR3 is TGTGCCAGCAGTTCCCGGGGGGACACCGGGGAGCTGTTTTTT. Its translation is CASSSRGDTGELFF.

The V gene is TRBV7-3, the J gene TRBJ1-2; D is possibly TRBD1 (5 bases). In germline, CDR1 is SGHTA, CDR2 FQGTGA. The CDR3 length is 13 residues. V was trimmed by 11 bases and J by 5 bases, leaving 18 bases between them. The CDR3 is CAYWGGRRYGYTF. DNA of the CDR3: TGTGCCTACTGGGGCGGGCGCAGGTATGGCTACACCTTC.

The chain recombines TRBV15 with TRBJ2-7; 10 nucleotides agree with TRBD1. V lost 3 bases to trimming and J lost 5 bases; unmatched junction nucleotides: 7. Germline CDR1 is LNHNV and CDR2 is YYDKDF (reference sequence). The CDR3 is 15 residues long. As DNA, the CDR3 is TGTGCCACCAGCAGCTTCGACAGGGGGCGCGACGAGCAGTACTTC. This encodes CATSSFDRGRDEQYF.

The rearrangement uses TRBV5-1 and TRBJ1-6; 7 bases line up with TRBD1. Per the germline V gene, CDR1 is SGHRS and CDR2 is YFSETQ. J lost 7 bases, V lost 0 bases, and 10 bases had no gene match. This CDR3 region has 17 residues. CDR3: CASSLGRGRPPNSPLHF. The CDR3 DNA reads TGCGCCAGCAGCTTGGGAAGGGGGCGTCCACCCAATTCACCCCTCCACTTT.